These 6 T cell receptor beta chains came from one sample sequenced in a study of control samples from healthy donors and cancer patients. The protocol was immunoSEQ multiplex PCR, while the TCRdb copy is restricted to in-frame clones and leaves out a portion. The data contain about 140,000 clones, roughly 92% of them singletons. Material for sequencing was blood. The origin of the receptors is a man younger than 40 in good health.

The chain employs TRBV6-5 and TRBJ1-4; D remains unclear. The CDR3 sequence is 14 residues long. With 6 bases removed from V and 5 bases from J, the gap between germline ends came to 13 bases. The germline gives CDR1 MNHEY, CDR2 SVGAGI. The CDR3 sequence is CASSALWNNEKLFF. In DNA, the CDR3 is TGTGCCAGCAGCGCTTTGTGGAACAATGAAAAACTGTTTTTT.

The CDR3 DNA reads as TGTGCCAGCAGTTTGGGCAGGGGGGACGAGCAGTACTTC. The encoded protein is CASSLGRGDEQYF. V and J are TRBV28 and TRBJ2-7, with D maybe TRBD1 (7 bases). This CDR3 has 13 amino acids. Trimming removed 3 bases at V and 5 bases at J, with 11 bases between. Looked up from germline, CDR1 is MDHEN and CDR2 is SYDVKM. Variable domain in full (rest from reference TRBV28 and TRBJ2-7): DVKVTQSSRYLVKRTGEKVFLECVQDMDHENMFWYRQDPGLGLRLIYFSYDVKMKEKGDIPEGYSVSREKKERFSLILESASTNQTSMYLCASSLGRGDEQYFGPGTRLTVT.

The rearrangement uses TRBV4-1 and TRBJ2-2, with TRBD2 as a possible D gene (7 bases). With 4 bases removed from V and 5 bases from J, the gap between germline ends came to 17 bases. CDR3 length: 16 amino acids. Per the germline V gene, CDR1 is MGHRA and CDR2 is YSYEKL. The DNA for the CDR3 is TGCGCCAGCAGCCTCCTCGGGGGGAGGGGGACCGGGGAGCTGTTTTTT. It yields the protein CASSLLGGRGTGELFF.

This chain connects TRBV28 to TRBJ2-3; either TRBD1 or TRBD2 may supply D (5 bases each). The germline V and J ends were trimmed by 3 bases and 4 bases, with 14 bases remaining between them. The CDR3 runs to 15 residues. Per germline, CDR1 MDHEN and CDR2 SYDVKM. The DNA for the CDR3 is TGTGCCAGCAGTTTTGGGGGTATGGGCGCAGATACGCAGTATTTT. Translation: CASSFGGMGADTQYF.

This clone was recorded a few times. The gene calls are TRBV28 and TRBJ2-1; D not certain. The ends were cut back, 5 bases at V and 11 bases at J, with 13 bases in the middle. Per the germline V gene, CDR1 is MDHEN and CDR2 is SYDVKM. CDR3 length equals 12 residues. In DNA, the CDR3 is TGTGCCAGCAGTCTTATCACCGGGCAGCAGTTCTTC. This translates into CASSLITGQQFF.

The V gene is TRBV7-9, the J gene TRBJ2-1, with a possible D match to TRBD1 (5 bases). The germline CDR1 and CDR2 sequences are SEHNR and FQNEAQ (reference sequence). Trimming left V 5 bases short and J 5 bases short, with 13 bases between. The CDR3 has 14 residues. DNA for the CDR3: TGTGCCAGCAGCCCATGGTTAGGGGACAATGAGCAGTTCTTC. Its protein is CASSPWLGDNEQFF.